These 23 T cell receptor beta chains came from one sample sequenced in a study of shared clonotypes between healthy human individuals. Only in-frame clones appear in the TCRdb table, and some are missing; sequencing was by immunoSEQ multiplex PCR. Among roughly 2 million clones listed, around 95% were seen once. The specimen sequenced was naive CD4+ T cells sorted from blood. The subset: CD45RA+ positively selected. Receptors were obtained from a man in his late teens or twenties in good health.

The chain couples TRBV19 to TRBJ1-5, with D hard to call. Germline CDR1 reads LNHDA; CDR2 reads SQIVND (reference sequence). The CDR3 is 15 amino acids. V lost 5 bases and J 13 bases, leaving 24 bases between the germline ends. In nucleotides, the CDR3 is TGTGCCAGTAGTTCTCGGACCGCAGGAATCAGCCGTCAGCATTTT. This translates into CASSSRTAGISRQHF.

CDR3 in amino acids: CASSRDRGTNQPQHF. The CDR3, as DNA: TGCGCCAGCAGCCGAGACAGGGGGACTAATCAGCCCCAGCATTTT. J is TRBJ1-5 and V is TRBV4-1, with 9 bases matching TRBD1. This CDR3 has 15 residues. The trim removed 4 bases at V and 4 bases at J, leaving 5 bases unmatched. Germline lookup yields CDR1 MGHRA and CDR2 YSYEKL.

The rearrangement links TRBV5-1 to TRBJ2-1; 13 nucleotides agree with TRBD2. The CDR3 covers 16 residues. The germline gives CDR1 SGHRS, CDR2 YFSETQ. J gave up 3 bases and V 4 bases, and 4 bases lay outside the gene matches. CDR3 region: CASSPGLAGVYNEQFF. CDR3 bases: TGCGCCAGCAGCCCCGGACTAGCGGGGGTCTACAATGAGCAGTTCTTC.

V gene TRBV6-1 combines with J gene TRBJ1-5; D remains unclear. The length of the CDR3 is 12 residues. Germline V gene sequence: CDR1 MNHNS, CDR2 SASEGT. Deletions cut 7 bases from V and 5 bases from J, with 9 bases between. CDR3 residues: CASMESYQPQHF. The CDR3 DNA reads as TGTGCCAGCATGGAGTCCTATCAGCCCCAGCATTTT.

This CDR3 reads CASSSRQRNTGELFF. The DNA for the CDR3 is TGTGCCAGCAGCTCCCGACAGCGGAACACCGGGGAGCTGTTTTTT. This chain joins TRBV5-5 and TRBJ2-2, with TRBD1 as a possible D gene (5 bases). The CDR3 covers 15 residues. V lost 3 bases to trimming and J lost 1 base, with 10 bases between them. The germline V gene has CDR1 SGHKS and CDR2 YYEKEE (reference sequence). The full variable domain, with the rest looked up from reference TRBV5-5 and TRBJ2-2, is DAGVTQSPTHLIKTRGQQVTLRCSPISGHKSVSWYQQVLGQGPQFIFQYYEKEERGRGNFPDRFSARQFPNYSSELNVNALLLGDSALYLCASSSRQRNTGELFFGEGSRLTVL.

DNA for the CDR3: TGTGCCAGCTCACCATTACCCGAGAACTATGGCTACACCTTC. The encoded protein is CASSPLPENYGYTF. The chain uses TRBV18 and TRBJ1-2; no firm D call. The CDR3 loop spans 14 amino acids. V was pared by 2 bases and J by 2 bases, with 9 bases between. Germline loops: CDR1 KGHSH, CDR2 LQKENI.

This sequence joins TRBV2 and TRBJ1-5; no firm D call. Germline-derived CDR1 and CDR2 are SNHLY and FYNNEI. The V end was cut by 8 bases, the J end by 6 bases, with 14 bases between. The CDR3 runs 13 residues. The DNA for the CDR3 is TGTGCCAGCTCGGATAACATCCTTCAGCCCCAGCATTTT. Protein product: CASSDNILQPQHF.

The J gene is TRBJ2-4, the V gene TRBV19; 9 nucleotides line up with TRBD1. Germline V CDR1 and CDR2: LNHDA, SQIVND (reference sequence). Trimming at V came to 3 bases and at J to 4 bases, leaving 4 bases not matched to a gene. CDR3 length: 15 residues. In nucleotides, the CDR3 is TGTGCCAGTAGTATTACAGGGGGCGCAAAAAACATTCAGTACTTC. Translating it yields CASSITGGAKNIQYF.

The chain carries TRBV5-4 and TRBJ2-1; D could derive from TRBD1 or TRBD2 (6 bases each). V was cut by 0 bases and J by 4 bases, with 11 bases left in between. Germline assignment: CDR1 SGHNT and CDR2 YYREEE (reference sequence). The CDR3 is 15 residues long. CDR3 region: CASSLEWGAYNEQFF. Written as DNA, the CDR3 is TGTGCCAGCAGCTTGGAGTGGGGGGCGTACAATGAGCAGTTCTTC.

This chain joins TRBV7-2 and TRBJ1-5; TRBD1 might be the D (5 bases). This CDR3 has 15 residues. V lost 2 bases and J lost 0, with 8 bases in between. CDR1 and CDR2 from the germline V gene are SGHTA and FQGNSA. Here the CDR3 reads CASSLWGTSNQPQHF. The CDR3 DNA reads TGTGCCAGCAGCTTATGGGGGACTAGCAATCAGCCCCAGCATTTT.

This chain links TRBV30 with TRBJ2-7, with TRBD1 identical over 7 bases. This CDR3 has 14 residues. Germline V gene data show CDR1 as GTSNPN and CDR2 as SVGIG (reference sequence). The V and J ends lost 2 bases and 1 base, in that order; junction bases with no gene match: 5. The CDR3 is CAWSRQGGSYEQYF. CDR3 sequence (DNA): TGTGCCTGGAGTAGACAGGGTGGGTCCTACGAGCAGTACTTC.

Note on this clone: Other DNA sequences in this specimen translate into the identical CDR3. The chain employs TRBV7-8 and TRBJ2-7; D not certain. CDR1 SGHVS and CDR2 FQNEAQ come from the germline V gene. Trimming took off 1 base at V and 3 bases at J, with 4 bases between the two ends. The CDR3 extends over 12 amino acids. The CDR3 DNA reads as TGTGCCAGCAGCTTAGTCGGCTACGAGCAGTACTTC. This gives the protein CASSLVGYEQYF.

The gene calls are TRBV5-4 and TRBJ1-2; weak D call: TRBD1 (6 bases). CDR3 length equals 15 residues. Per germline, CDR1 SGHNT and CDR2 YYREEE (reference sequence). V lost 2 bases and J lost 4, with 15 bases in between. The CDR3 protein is CASSFGQPQGYGYTF. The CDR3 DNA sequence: TGTGCCAGCAGCTTTGGACAGCCCCAGGGCTATGGCTACACCTTC.

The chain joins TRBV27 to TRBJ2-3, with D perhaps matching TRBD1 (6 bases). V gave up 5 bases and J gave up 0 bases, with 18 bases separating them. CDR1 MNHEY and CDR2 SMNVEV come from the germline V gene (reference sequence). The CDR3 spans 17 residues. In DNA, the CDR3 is TGTGCCAGCAGTGTAGGGGCGGCAGGGGCTAGCACAGATACGCAGTATTTT. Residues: CASSVGAAGASTDTQYF.

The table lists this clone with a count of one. The CDR3 bases are TGCGCCAGCAGCTTAACTAGCGGACTCTCCTACAATGAGCAGTTCTTC. It codes for CASSLTSGLSYNEQFF. The chain carries TRBV5-1 and TRBJ2-1, with 8 nucleotides matching TRBD2. Germline assignment: CDR1 SGHRS and CDR2 YFSETQ. The ends lost 2 bases at V and 0 bases at J; junction bases unmatched: 4. The CDR3 spans 16 residues.

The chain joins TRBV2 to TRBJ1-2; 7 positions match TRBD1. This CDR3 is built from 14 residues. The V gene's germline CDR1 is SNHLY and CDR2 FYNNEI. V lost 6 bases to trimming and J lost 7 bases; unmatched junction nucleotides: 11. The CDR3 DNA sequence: TGTGCCAGCAGCAACCCGGGACAGCCAGGTGGCTACACCTTC. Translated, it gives CASSNPGQPGGYTF.

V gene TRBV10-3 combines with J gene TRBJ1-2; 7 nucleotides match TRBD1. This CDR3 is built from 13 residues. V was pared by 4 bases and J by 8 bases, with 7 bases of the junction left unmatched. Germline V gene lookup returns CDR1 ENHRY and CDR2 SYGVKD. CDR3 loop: CAISASDREGYTF. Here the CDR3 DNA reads TGTGCCATCAGTGCCTCTGACAGGGAGGGCTACACCTTC.

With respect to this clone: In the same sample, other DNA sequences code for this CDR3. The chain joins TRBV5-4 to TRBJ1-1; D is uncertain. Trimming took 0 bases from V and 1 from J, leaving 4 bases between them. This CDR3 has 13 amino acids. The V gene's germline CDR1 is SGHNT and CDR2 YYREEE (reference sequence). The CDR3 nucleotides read TGTGCCAGCAGCTTGGAAGCGAACACTGAAGCTTTCTTT. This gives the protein CASSLEANTEAFF. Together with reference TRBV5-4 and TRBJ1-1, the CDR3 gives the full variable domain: ETGVTQSPTHLIKTRGQQVTLRCSSQSGHNTVSWYQQALGQGPQFIFQYYREEENGRGNFPPRFSGLQFPNYSSELNVNALELDDSALYLCASSLEANTEAFFGQGTRLTVV.

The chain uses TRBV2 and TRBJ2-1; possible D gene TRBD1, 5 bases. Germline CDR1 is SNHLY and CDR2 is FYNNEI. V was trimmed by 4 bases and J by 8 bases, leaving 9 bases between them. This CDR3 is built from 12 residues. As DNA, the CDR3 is TGTGCCAGCAGTGCTGCAGGGTATGAGCAGTTCTTC. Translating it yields CASSAAGYEQFF.

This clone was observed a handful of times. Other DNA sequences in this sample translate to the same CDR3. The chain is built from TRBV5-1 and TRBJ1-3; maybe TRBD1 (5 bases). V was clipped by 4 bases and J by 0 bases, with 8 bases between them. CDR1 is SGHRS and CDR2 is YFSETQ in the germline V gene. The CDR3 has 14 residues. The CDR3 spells CASSPGSSGNTIYF. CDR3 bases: TGCGCCAGCAGCCCAGGGTCCTCTGGAAACACCATATATTTT.

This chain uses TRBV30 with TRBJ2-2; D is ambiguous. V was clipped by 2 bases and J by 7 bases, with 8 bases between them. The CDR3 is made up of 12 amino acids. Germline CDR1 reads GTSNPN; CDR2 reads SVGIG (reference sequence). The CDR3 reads CAWSRRSGELFF. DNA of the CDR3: TGTGCCTGGAGTAGGCGGAGCGGGGAGCTGTTTTTT.

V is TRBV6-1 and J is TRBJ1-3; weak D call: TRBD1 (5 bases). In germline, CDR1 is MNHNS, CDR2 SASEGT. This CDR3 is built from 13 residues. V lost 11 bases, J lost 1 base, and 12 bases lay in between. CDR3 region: CAGSRDSGNTIYF. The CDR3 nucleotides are TGTGCCGGAAGCAGGGATTCTGGAAACACCATATATTTT.

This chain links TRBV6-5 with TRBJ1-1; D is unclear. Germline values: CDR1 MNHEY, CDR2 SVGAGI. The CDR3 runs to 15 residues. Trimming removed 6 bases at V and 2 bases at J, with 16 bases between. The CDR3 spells CASSPLGSVNTEAFF. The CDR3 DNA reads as TGTGCCAGCAGCCCACTAGGGTCAGTTAACACTGAAGCTTTCTTT.